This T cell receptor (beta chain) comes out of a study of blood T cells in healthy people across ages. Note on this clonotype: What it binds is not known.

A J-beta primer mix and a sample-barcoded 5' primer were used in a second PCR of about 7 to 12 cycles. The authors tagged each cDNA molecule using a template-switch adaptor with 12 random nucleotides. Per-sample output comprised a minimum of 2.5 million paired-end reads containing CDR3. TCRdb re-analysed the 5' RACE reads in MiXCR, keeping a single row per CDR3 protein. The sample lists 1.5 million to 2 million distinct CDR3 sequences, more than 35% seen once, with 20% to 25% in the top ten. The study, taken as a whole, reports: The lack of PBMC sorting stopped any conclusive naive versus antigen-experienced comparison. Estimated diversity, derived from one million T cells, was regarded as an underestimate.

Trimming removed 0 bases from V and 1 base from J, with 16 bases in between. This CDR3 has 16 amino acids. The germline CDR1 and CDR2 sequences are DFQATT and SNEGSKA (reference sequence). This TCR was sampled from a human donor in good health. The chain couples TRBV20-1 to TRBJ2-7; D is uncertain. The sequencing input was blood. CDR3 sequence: CSARDRRAGLSYEQYF. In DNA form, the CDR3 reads TGCAGTGCTAGAGATCGACGGGCCGGATTGTCCTACGAGCAGTACTTC.